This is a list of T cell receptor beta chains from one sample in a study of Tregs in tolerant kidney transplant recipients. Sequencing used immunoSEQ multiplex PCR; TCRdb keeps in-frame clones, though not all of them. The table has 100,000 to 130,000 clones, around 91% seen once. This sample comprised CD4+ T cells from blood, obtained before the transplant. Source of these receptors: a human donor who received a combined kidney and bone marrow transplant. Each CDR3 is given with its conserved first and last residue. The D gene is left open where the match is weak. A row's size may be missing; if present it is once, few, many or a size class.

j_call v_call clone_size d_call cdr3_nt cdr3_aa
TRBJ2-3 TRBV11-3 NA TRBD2 TGTGCCAGCAGCCCCCGGACTAGCGGGACCCACACAGATACGCAGTATTTT CASSPRTSGTHTDTQYF
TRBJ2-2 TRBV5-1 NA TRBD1 TGCGCCAGCAGCCGAGAGACAGGGTTGGGGGAGCTGTTTTTT CASSRETGLGELFF
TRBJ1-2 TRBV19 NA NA TGTGCCAGTGAAGGACAGAGAGACCGTGCCTATGGCTACACCTTC CASEGQRDRAYGYTF
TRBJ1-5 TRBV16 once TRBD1 TGTGCCAGCAGCCAGCGGGCAGGGGGACAGCAGCCCCAGCATTTT CASSQRAGGQQPQHF
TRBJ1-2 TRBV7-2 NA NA TGTGCCAGCAGCTCGGGGGGACTTCGGATTAACTATGGCTACACCTTC CASSSGGLRINYGYTF
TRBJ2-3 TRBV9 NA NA TGTGCCAGCACACTCGGAGCGGAGACTACAGATACGCAGTATTTT CASTLGAETTDTQYF
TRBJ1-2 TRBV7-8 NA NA TGTGCCAGCAGCCCCTCCCCCCGGGTGAACTATGGCTACACCTTC CASSPSPRVNYGYTF
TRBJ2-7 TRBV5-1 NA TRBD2 TGCGCCAGCAGCTTGGTTGGGGGGGAGACAGAGCAGTACTTC CASSLVGGETEQYF
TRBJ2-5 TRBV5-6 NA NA TGTGCCAGCAATTTGGGCGTAGAAGAGACCCAGTACTTC CASNLGVEETQYF
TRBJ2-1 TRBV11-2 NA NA TGTGCCAGCAGCCTGCAAGGCCTAGCCTACAATGAGCAGTTCTTC CASSLQGLAYNEQFF
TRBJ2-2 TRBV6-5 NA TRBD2 TGTGCCAGCACCCGGGCGGGGGTCACCGGGGAGCTGTTTTTT CASTRAGVTGELFF
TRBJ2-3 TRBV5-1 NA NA TGCGCCAGCAGCTTGGGGGGGCCCACAGATACGCAGTATTTT CASSLGGPTDTQYF
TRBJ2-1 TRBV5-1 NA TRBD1 TGCGCCAGCAGCTTGGTAGGGACAGGATACAATGAGCAGTTCTTC CASSLVGTGYNEQFF
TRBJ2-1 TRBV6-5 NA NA TGTGCCAGCACCCTACCCGGTCAGGGCTACAATGAGCAGTTCTTC CASTLPGQGYNEQFF
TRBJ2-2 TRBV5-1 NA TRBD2 TGCGCCAGCAGCTTGAACCGAGGGGCTAGCGGGAGAATATCGGGAAACACCGGGGAGCTGTTTTTT CASSLNRGASGRISGNTGELFF
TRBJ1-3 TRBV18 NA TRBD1 TGTGCCAGCTCACCAGGGACAGGCCCTGGAAACACCATATATTTT CASSPGTGPGNTIYF
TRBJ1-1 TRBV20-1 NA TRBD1 TGCAGTGCTAGGACAGGGGTTGAAGCTTTCTTT CSARTGVEAFF
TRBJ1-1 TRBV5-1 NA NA TGCGCCAGCAGCTTGCCCGGGGGAGGGAGCACTGAAGCTTTCTTT CASSLPGGGSTEAFF
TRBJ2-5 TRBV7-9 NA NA TGTGCCAGCAGCCGCGGCGGTGTGACCCAGTACTTC CASSRGGVTQYF
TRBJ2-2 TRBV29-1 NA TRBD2 TGCAGCGTTGATGGCGGGAGCTCGAACACCGGGGAGCTGTTTTTT CSVDGGSSNTGELFF
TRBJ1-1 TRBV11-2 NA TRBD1 TGTGCCAGCAGCTTAGGACAGGGTTGGAACACTGAAGCTTTCTTT CASSLGQGWNTEAFF
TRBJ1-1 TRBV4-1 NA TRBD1 TGCGCCAGCAGCCAAGTGTGGGGACAGGGGAGGACTGAAGCTTTCTTT CASSQVWGQGRTEAFF
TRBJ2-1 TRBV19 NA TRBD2 TGTGCCAGTAGTATCACTAGCGGGGGCAATGAGCAGTTCTTC CASSITSGGNEQFF
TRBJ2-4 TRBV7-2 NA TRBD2 TGTGCCAGCAGCCGCCGGGGGGGGGCGGGAGCCAAAAACATTCAGTACTTC CASSRRGGAGAKNIQYF
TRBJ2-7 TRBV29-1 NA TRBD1 TGCAGCGTTGATTCACAGGGGGGCGAGGGTGAAGTGCACGAGCAGTACTTC CSVDSQGGEGEVHEQYF
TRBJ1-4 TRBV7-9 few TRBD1 TGTGCCAGCAGCCAGGGGGCCACGATTAATGAAAAACTGTTTTTT CASSQGATINEKLFF
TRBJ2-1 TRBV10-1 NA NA TGCGCCAGCAGTGAAGGCGGCTACAATGAGCAGTTCTTC CASSEGGYNEQFF
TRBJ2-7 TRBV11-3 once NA TGTGCCAGCAGCTTATTCGGGGGCTACGAGCAGTACTTC CASSLFGGYEQYF
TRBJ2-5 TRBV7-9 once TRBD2 TGTGCCAGCAGCTTAGCGCGGCGGGGGGCCGGAGAGACCCAGTACTTC CASSLARRGAGETQYF
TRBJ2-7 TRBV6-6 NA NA TGTGCCAGCAGTGGCCCACAGGGCCCGCAGTACTTC CASSGPQGPQYF
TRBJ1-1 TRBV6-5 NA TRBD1 TGTGCCAGCAGACCACAGGGGGCAGCTTTCTTT CASRPQGAAFF
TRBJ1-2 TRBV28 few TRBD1 TGTGCCAGCAGTCCCCGGGACAGGGGAGTCTATGGCTACACCTTC CASSPRDRGVYGYTF
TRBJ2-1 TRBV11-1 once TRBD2 TGTGCCAGCAGCTTGAGCCGGACTAGGGGCTACAATGAGCAGTTCTTC CASSLSRTRGYNEQFF
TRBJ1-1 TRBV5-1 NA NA TGCGCCAGCAGCTTTTGGAGCCCCGGGGGGGCCGCGAACACTGAAGCTTTCTTT CASSFWSPGGAANTEAFF
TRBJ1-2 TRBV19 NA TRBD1 TGTGCCAGTCGGGGCCCGGGACAGGGGTATGGCTACACCTTC CASRGPGQGYGYTF
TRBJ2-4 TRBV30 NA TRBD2 TGTGCCTGGAGTCCCCAGGGAGGGTGGATGGGAAACATTCAGTACTTC CAWSPQGGWMGNIQYF
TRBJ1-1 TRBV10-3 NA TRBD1 TGTGCCATCAGTCAACAGACAGGGTTTGACACTGAAGCTTTCTTT CAISQQTGFDTEAFF
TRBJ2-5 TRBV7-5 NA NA TGTGTCAGAAGCTTAGGCATAGCGGGGGGCGGGCAAGAGACCCAGTACTTC CVRSLGIAGGGQETQYF
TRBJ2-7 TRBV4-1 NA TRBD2 TGCGCCAGCAGCTTACCGGGACTAGCGGGGGGCGCTACCTACGAGCAGTACTTC CASSLPGLAGGATYEQYF
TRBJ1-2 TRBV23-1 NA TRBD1 TGCGCCACACCCTTACAGGGGCATCGAGATTATGGCTACACCTTC CATPLQGHRDYGYTF
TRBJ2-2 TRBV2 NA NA TGTGCCAGCAACCTAGAAGACACCGGGGAGCTGTTTTTT CASNLEDTGELFF
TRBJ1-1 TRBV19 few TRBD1 TGTGCCAGTAGGACAGGGTTTTCCACTGAAGCTTTCTTT CASRTGFSTEAFF
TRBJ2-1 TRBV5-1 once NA TGCGCCACCCAGCGCGGCGGGGGCATTTCCTACAATGAGCAGTTCTTC CATQRGGGISYNEQFF
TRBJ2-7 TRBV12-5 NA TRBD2 TGTGCTAGTGGTCTCCGCCTCGGGAGCACGGACGGACTAGCGGGGGGGCCTTCCTACGAGCAGTACTTC CASGLRLGSTDGLAGGPSYEQYF
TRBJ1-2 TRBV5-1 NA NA TGCGCCAGCAGCTTGGAGCAACACAGCCGGCAGACGGTCTATGGCTACACCTTC CASSLEQHSRQTVYGYTF
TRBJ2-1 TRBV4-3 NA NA TGCGCCAGCAGCCAAGTTCCGAGGGAGTACTTCAATGAGCAGTTCTTC CASSQVPREYFNEQFF
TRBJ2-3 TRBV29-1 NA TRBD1 TGCAGCGTTGTGGGACAGGGGGCGGATACGCAGTATTTT CSVVGQGADTQYF
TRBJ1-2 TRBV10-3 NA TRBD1 TGTGCCATCACCGACTCGACAGGGGTCTATGGCTACACCTTC CAITDSTGVYGYTF
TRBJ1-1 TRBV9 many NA TGTGCCAGCAGCGTATCTGGACAGAACACTGAAGCTTTCTTT CASSVSGQNTEAFF
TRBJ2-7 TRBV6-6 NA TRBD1 TGTGCCGCCTGGGACAGGGGAATCTACGAGCAGTACTTC CAAWDRGIYEQYF
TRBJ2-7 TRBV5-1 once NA TGCGCCAGCAGCTTGGGCTCAGACCGGGTCCGCGAGCAGTACTTC CASSLGSDRVREQYF
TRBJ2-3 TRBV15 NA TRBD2 TGTGCCACCAGCAGAGCCGGGACTAGAGGGGCCACGGAGGCGGGAACGCAGTATTTT CATSRAGTRGATEAGTQYF
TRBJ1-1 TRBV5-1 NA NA TGCGCCAGCAGCACAGGGCCGAACACTGAAGCTTTCTTT CASSTGPNTEAFF
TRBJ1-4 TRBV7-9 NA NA TGTGCCAGCAGCTTAGGAACGGGGGGATTTGAAAAACTGTTTTTT CASSLGTGGFEKLFF
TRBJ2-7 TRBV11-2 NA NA TGTGCCAGCAGCCCTCGGTGGGGGGTGGGCGAGCAGTACTTC CASSPRWGVGEQYF